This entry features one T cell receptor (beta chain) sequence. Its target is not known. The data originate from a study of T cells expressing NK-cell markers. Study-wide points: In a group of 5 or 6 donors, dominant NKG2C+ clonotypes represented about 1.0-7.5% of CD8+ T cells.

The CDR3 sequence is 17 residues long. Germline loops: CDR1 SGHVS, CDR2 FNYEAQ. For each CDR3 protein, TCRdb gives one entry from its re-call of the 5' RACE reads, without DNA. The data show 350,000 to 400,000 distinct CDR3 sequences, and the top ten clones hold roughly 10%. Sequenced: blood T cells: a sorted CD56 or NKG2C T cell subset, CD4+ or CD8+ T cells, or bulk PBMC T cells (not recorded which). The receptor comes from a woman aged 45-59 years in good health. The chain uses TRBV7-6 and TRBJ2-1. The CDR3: CASSLAVISHSYNEQFF.